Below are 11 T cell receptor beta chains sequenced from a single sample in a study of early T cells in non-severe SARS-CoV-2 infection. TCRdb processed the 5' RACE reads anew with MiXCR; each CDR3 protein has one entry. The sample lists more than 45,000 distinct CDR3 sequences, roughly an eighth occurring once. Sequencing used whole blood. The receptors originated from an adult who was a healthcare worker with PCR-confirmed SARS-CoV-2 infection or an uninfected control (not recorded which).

DNA for the CDR3: TGCAGTGCCCCGCCCAGCGGGAACTACGAGCAGTACTTC. This encodes CSAPPSGNYEQYF. The chain combines TRBV20-1 with TRBJ2-7; TRBD2 matches at 7 bases. CDR1 and CDR2 (germline): DFQATT, SNEGSKA (reference sequence). This CDR3 spans 13 amino acids. V trimming: 6 bases; J trimming: 3 bases; junction bases outside the gene matches: 8.

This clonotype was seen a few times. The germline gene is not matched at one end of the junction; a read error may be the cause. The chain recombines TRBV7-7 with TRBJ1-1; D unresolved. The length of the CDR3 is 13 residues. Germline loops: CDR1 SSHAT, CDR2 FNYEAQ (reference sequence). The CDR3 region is CTSSPHGDTEAFF. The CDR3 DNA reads TGTACCAGCAGCCCCCACGGAGACACTGAAGCTTTCTTT.

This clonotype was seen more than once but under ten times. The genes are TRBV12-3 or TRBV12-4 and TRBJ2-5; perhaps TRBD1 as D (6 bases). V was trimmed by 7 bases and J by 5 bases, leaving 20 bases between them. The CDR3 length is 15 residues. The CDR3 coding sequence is TGTGCCAGCATCCCCCAAGTGGGGGCGGATGAGACCCAGTACTTC. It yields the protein CASIPQVGADETQYF.

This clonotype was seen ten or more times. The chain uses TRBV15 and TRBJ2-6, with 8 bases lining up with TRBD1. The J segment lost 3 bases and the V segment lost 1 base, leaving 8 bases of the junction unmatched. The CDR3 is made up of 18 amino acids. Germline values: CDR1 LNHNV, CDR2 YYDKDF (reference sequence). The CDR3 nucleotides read TGTGCCACCAGCAGAGTTTCCCAGGGGGCTGGTGGGGCCAACGTCCTGACTTTC. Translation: CATSRVSQGAGGANVLTF.

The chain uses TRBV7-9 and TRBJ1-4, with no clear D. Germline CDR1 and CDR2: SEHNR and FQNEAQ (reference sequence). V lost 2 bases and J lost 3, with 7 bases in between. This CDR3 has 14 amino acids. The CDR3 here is CASSLLGSNEKLFF. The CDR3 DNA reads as TGTGCCAGCAGCTTACTGGGCTCTAATGAAAAACTGTTTTTT.

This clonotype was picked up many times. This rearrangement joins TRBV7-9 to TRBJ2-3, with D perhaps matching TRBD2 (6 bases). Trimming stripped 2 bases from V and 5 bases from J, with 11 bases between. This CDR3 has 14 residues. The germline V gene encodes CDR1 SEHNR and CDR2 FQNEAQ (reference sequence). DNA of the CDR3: TGTGCCAGCAGCTTAAGGGCCGGGGGAGATACGCAGTATTTT. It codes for CASSLRAGGDTQYF. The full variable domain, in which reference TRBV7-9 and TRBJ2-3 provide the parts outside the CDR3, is DTGVSQNPRHKITKRGQNVTFRCDPISEHNRLYWYRQTLGQGPEFLTYFQNEAQLEKSRLLSDRFSAERPKGSFSTLEIQRTEQGDSAMYLCASSLRAGGDTQYFGPGTRLTVL.

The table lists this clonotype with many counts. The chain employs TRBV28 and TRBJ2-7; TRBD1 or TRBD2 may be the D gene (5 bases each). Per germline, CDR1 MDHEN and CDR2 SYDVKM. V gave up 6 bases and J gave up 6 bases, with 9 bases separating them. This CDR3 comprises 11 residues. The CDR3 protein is CASRVRGEQYF. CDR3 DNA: TGTGCCAGCAGAGTGAGGGGCGAGCAGTACTTC.

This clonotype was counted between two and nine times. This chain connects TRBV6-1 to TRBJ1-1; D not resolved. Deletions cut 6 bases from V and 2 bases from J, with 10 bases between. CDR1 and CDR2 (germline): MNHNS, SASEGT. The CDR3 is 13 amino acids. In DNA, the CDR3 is TGTGCCAGCAGACCGACCGGAAACACTGAAGCTTTCTTT. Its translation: CASRPTGNTEAFF.

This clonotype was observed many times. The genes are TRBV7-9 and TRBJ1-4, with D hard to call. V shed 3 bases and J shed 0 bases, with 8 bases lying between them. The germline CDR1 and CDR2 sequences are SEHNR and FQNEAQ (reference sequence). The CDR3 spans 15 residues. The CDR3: CASSFRGPTNEKLFF. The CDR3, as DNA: TGTGCCAGCAGCTTTAGAGGCCCAACTAATGAAAAACTGTTTTTT.

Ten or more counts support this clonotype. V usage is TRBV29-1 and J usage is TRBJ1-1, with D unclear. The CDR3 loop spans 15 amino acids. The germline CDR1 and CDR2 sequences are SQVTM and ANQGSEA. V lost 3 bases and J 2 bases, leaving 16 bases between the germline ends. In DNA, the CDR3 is TGCAGCGTTGATTCTGATGAGGGCCACAACACTGAAGCTTTCTTT. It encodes CSVDSDEGHNTEAFF.

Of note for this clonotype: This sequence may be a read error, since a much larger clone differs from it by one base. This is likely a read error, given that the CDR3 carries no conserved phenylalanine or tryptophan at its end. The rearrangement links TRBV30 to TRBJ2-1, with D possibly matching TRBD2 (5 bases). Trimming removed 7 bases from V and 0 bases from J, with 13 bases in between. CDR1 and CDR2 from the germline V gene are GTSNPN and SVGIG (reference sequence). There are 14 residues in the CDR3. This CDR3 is CAYRRGSSYNEQFS. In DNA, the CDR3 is TGTGCCTATCGACGGGGAAGCTCCTACAATGAGCAGTTCTCC.